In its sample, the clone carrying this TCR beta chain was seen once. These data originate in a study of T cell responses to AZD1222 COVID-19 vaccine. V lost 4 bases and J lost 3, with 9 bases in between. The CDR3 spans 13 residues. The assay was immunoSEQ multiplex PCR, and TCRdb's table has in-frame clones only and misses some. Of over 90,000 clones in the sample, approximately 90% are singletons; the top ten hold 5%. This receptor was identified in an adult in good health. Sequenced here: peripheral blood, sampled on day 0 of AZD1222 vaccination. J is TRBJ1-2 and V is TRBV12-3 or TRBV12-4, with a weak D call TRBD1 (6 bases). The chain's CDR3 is CASSSTGYYGYTF. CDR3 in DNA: TGTGCCAGCAGTTCTACAGGGTACTATGGCTACACCTTC.